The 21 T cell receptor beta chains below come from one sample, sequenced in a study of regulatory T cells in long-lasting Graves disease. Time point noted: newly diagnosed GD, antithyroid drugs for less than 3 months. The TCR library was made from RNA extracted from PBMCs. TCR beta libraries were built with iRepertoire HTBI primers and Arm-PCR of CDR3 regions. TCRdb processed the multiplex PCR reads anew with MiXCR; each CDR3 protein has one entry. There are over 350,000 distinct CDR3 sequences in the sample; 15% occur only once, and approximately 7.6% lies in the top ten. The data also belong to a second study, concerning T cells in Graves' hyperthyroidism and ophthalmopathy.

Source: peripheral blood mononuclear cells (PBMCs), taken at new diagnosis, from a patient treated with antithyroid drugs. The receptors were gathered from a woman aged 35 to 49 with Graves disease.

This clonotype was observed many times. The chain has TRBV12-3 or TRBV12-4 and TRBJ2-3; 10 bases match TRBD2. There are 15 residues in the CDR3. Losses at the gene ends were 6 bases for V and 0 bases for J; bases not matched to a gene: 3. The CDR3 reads CASSLGLASTDTQYF. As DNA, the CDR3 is TGTGCCAGCAGCTTGGGACTAGCGAGCACAGATACGCAGTATTTT.

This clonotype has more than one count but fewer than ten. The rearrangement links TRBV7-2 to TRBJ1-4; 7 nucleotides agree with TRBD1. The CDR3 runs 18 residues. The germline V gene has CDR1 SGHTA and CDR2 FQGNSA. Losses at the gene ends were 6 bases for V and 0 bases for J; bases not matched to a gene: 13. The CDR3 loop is CASSPRVGTDATNEKLFF. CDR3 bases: TGTGCCAGCAGTCCCAGAGTGGGGACAGATGCAACTAATGAAAAACTGTTTTTT.

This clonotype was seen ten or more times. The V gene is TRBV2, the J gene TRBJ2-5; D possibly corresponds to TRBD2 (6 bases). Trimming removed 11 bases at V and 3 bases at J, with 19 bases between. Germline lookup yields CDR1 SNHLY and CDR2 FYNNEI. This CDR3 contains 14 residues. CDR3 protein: CAGGVVSLKETQYF. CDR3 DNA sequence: TGTGCCGGAGGGGTGGTTAGTCTGAAAGAGACCCAGTACTTC.

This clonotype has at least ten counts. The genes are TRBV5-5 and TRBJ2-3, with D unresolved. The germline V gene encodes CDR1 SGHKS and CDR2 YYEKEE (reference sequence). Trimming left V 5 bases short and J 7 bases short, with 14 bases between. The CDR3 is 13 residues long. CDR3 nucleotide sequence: TGTGCCAGCAGTCGTGTCCTCTCGAATACGCAGTATTTT. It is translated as CASSRVLSNTQYF.

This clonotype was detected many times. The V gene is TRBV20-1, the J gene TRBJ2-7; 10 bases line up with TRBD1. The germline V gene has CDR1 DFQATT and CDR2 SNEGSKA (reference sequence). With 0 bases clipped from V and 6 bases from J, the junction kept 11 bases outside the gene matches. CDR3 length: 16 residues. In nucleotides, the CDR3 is TGCAGTGCTAGAGATAATGGGACAGGGGTCGCATTCGAGCAGTACTTC. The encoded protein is CSARDNGTGVAFEQYF.

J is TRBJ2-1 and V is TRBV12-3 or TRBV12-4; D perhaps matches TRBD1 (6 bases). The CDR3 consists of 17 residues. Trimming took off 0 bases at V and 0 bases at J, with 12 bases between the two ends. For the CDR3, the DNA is TGTGCCAGCAGTTTAGCCATAACAGGGTTCTCCTACAATGAGCAGTTCTTC. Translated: CASSLAITGFSYNEQFF.

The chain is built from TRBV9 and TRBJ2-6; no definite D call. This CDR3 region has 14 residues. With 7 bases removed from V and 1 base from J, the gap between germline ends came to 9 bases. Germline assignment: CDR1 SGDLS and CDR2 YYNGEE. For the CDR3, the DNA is TGTGCCAGCGCGCGGCAATCTGGGGCCAACGTCCTGACTTTC. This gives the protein CASARQSGANVLTF.

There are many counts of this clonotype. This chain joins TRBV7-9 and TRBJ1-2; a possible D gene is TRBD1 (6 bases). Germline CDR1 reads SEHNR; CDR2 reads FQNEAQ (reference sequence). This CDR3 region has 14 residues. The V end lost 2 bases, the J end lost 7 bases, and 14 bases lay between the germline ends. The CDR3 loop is CASSLQGIPFGYTF. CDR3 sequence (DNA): TGTGCCAGCAGCTTACAGGGGATCCCCTTTGGCTACACCTTC.

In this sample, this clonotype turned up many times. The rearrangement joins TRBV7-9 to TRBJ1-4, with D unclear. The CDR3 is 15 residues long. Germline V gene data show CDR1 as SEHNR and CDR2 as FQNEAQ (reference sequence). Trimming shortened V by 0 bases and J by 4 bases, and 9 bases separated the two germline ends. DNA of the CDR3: TGTGCCAGCAGCTTAGCCGAAAGCTTTAATGAAAAACTGTTTTTT. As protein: CASSLAESFNEKLFF.

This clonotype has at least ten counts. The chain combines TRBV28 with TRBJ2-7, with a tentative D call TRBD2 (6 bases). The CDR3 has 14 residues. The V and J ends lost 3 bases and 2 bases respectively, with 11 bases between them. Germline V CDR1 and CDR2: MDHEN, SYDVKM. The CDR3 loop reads CASSFVTGAYEQYF. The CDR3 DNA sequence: TGTGCCAGCAGTTTTGTAACGGGAGCCTACGAGCAGTACTTC.

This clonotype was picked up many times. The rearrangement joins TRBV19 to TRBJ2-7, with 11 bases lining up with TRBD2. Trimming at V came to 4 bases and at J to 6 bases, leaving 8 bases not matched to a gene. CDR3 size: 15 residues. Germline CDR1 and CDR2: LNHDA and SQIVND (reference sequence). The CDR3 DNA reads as TGTGCCAGTAGTAACCAAACTAGCGGGAGAGGCGAGCAGTACTTC. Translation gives CASSNQTSGRGEQYF.

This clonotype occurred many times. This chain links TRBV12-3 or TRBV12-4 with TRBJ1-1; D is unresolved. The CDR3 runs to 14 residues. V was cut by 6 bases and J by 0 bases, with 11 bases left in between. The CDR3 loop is CASSFRGMNTEAFF. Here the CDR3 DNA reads TGTGCCAGCAGCTTCAGAGGCATGAACACTGAAGCTTTCTTT.

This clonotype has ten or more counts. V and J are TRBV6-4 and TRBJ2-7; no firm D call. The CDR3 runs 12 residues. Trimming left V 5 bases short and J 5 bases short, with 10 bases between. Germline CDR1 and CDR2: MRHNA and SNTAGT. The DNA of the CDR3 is TGTGCCAGCAGTTATCGAGCCGACGAGCAGTACTTC. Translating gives CASSYRADEQYF.

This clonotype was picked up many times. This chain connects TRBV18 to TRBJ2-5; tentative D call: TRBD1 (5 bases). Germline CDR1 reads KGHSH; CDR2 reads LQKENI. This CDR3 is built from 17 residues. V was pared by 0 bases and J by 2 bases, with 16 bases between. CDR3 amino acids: CASSPPGQQVGQETQYF. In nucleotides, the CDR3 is TGTGCCAGCTCACCACCGGGTCAACAGGTGGGACAAGAGACCCAGTACTTC.

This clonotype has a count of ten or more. The CDR3 DNA is TGTGCCAGCAGCTTAGTGGCCGGGGGCACAGATACGCAGTATTTT. Encoded protein: CASSLVAGGTDTQYF. The J gene is TRBJ2-3, the V gene TRBV11-2; TRBD2 might be the D (5 bases). CDR3 length equals 15 residues. From germline, CDR1 is SGHAT and CDR2 FQNNGV. Trimming took 1 base from V and 1 from J, leaving 9 bases between them.

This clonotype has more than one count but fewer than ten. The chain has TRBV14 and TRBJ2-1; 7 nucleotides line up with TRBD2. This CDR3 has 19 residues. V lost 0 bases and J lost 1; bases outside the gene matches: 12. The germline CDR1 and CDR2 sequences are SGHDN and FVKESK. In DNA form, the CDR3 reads TGTGCCAGCAGCCAAGATTCCCCTTTAGCGGGTTCTTCCTACAATGAGCAGTTCTTC. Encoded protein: CASSQDSPLAGSSYNEQFF.

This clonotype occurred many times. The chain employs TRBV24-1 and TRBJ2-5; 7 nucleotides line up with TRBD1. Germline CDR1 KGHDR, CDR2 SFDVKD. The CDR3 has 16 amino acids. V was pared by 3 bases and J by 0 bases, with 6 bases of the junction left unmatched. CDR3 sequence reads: CATSDGDRVYQETQYF. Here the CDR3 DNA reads TGTGCCACCAGTGATGGAGACAGGGTTTACCAAGAGACCCAGTACTTC.

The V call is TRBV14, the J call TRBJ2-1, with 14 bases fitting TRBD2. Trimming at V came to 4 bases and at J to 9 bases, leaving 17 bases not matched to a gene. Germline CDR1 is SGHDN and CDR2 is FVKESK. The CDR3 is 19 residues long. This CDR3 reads CASSPGTPGLAGVVVEQFF. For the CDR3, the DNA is TGTGCCAGCAGCCCCGGGACCCCGGGACTAGCGGGAGTAGTGGTTGAGCAGTTCTTC.

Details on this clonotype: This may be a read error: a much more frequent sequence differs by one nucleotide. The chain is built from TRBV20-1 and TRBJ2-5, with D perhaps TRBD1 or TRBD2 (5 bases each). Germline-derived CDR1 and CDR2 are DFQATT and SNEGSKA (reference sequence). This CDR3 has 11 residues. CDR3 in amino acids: CSARDLGTQCF. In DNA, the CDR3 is TGCAGTGCTAGAGATCTTGGGACCCAGTGCTTC.

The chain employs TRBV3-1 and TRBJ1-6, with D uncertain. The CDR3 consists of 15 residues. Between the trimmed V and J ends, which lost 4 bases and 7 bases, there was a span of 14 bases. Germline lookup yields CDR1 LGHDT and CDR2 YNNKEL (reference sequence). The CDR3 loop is CASSPREVMNSPLHF. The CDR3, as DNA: TGTGCCAGCAGCCCGCGGGAGGTTATGAATTCACCCCTCCACTTT.

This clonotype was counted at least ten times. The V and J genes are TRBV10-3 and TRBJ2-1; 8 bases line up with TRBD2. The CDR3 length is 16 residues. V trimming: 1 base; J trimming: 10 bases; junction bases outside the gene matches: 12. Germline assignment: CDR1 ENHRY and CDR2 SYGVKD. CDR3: CAISELGVAGLAEQFF. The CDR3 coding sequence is TGTGCCATCAGTGAGTTAGGCGTCGCTGGACTAGCCGAGCAGTTCTTC.